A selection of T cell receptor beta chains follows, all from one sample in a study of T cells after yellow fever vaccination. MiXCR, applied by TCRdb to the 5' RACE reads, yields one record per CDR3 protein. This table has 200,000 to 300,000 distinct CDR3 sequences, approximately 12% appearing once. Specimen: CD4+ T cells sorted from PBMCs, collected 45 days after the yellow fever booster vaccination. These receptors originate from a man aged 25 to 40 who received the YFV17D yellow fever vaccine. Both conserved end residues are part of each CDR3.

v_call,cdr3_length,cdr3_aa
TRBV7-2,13,CASSRTRNNEQFF
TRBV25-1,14,CASSGRGVGGTQYF
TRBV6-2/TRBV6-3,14,CASSYYAGEKTQYF
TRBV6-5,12,CASRAGAREQYF
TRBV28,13,CASSFITVGGYTF
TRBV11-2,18,CASSLGHRASGVKNIQYF
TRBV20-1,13,CSAKTGGFETQYF
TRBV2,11,CASSVTFEQFF
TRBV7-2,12,CASSLMNQERFF
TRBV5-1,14,CASSPSEGNQPQHF
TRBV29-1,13,CSVGPSGNNEQFF
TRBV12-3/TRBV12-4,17,CASRPESRQGRNTEAFF
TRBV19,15,CASSLARSATDTQYF
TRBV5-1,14,CASSSRTGQIEQYF
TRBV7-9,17,CASSLFTSGLSYNEQFF
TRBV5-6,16,CASSVRHRAGTGELFF
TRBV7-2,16,CASSLAGTGGSGELFF
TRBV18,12,CASRTDTDTQYF
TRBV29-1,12,CSVAPGTETQYF
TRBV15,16,CATNSGRAVGLNEQFF
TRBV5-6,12,CASSLQESGYTF
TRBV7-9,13,CASRLDRAGELFF